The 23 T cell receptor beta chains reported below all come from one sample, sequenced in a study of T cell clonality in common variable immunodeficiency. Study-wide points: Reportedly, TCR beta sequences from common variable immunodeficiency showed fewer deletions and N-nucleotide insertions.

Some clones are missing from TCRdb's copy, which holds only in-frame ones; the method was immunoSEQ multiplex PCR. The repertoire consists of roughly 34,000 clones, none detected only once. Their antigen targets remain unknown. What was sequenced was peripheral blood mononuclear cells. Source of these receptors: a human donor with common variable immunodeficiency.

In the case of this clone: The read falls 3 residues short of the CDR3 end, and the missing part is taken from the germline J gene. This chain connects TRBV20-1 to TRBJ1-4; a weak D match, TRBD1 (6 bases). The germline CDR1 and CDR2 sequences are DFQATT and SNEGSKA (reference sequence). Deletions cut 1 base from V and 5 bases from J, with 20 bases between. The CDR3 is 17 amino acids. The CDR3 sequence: CSARGPLTGTRNEKLFF. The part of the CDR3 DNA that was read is TGCAGTGCTAGAGGGCCCCTCACCGGGACAAGGAATGAAAAA.

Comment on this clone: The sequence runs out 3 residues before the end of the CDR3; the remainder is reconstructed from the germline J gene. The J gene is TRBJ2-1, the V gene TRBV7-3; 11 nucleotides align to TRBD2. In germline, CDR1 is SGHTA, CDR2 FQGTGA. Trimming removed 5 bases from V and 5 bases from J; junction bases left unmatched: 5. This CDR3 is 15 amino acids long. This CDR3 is CASSPGLAVNNEQFF. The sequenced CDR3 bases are TGTGCCAGCAGCCCGGGACTAGCGGTAAACAATGAG.

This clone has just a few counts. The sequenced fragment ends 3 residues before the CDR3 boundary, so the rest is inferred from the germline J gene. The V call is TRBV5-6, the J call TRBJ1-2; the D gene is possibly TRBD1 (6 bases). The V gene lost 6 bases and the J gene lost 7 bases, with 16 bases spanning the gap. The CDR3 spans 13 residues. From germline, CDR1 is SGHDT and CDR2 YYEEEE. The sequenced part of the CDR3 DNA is TGTGCCAGCACCCAACAGGGTGGCGGTGGC. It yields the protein CASTQQGGGG. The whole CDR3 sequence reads CASTQQGGGGYTF.

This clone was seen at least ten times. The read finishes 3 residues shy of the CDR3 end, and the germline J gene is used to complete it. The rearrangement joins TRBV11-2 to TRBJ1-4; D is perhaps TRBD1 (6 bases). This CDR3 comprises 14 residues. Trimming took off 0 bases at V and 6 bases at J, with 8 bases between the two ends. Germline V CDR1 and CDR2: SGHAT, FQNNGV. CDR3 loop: CASSLEAGDEKLFF. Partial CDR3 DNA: TGTGCCAGCAGCTTAGAGGCAGGGGATGAAAAA.

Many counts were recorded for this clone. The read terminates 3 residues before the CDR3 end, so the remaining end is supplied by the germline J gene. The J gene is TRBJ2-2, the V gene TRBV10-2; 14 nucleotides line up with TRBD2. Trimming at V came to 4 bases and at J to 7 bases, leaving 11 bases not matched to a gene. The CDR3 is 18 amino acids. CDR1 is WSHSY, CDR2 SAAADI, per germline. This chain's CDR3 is CASSGPPGLAGVGGELFF. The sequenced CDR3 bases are TGCGCCAGCAGTGGTCCCCCGGGACTAGCGGGAGTGGGCGGGGAG.

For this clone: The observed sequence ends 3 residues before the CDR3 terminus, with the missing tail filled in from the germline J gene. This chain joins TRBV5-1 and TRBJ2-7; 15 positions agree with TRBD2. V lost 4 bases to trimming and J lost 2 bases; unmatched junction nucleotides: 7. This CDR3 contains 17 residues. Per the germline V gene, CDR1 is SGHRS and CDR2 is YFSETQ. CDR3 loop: CASSTGTSGRYPYEQYF. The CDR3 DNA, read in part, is TGCGCCAGCAGCACCGGGACTAGCGGGAGGTACCCCTACGAG.

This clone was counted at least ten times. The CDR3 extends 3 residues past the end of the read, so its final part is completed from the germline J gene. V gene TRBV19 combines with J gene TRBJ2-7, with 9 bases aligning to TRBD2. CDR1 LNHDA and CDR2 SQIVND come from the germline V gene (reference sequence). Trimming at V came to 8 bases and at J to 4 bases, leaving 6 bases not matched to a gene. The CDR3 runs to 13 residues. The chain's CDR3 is CASGLTSGYEQYF. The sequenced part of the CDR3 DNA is TGTGCCAGTGGATTGACTAGCGGATACGAG.

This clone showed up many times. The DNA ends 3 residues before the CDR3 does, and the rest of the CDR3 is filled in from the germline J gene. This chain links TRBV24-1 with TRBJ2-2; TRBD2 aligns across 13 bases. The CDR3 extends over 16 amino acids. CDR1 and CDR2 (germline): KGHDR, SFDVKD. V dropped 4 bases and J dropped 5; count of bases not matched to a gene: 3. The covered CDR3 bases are TGTGCCACCAGTGAACGACTAGCGGGAGGAACCGGGGAG. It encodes CATSERLAGGTGE. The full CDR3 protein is CATSERLAGGTGELFF.

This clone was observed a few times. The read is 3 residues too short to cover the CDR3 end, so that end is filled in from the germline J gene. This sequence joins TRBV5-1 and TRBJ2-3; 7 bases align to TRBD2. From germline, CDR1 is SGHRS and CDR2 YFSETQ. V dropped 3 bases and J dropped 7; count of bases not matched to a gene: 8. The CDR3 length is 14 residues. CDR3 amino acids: CASSSSGAGNTQYF. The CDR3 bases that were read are TGCGCCAGCAGCTCCTCGGGAGCGGGAAATACG.

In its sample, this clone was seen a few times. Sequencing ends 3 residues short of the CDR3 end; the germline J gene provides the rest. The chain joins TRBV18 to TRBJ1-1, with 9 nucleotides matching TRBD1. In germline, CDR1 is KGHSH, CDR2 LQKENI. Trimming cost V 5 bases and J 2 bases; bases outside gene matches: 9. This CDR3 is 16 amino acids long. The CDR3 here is CASSRGQGSSNTEAFF. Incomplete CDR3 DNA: TGTGCCAGCTCAAGGGGACAGGGTTCGTCCAACACTGAA.

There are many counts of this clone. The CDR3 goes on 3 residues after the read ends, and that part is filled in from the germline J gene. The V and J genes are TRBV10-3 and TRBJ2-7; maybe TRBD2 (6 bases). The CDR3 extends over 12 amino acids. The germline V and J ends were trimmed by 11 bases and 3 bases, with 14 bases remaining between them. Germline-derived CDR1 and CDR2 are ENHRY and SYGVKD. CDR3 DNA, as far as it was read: TGTGCCTCCGGGACTTCGAACTACGAG. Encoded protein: CASGTSNYE. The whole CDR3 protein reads CASGTSNYEQYF.

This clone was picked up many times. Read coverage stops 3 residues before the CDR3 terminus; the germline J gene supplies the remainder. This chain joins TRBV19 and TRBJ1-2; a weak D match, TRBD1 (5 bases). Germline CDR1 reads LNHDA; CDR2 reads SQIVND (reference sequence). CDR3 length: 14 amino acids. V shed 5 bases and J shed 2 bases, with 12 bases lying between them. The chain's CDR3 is CASSFADRNYGYTF. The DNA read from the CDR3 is TGTGCCAGTAGTTTTGCAGACAGAAACTATGGC.

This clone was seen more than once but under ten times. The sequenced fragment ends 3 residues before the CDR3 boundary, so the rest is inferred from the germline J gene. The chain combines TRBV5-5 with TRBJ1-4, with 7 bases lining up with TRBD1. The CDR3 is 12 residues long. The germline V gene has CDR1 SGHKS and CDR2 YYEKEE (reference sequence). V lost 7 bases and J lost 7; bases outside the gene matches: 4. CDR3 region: CASGYRGEKLFF. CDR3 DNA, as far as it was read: TGTGCCAGCGGATACAGGGGTGAAAAA.

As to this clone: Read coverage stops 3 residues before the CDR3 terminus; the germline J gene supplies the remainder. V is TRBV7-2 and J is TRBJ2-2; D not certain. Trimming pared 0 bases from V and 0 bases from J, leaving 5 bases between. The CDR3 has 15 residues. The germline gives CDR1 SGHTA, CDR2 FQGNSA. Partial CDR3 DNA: TGTGCCAGCAGCTTAGCCCGGTCGAACACCGGGGAG. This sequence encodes CASSLARSNTGE. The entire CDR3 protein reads CASSLARSNTGELFF.

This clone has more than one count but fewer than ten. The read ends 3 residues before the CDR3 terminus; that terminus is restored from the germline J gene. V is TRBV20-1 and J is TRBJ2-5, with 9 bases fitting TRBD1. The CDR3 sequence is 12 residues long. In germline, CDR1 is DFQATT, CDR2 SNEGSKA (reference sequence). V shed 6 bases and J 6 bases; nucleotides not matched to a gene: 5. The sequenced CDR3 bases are TGCAGTGCAACAGGGGGCTTGAAGACC. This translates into CSATGGLKT. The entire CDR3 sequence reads CSATGGLKTQYF.

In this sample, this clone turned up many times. Partial CDR3 DNA: TGTGCCAGCAGCTTAGCCCCAGGGGTCACTGAA. Its translation: CASSLAPGVTE. The CDR3 reads in full as CASSLAPGVTEAFF. J is TRBJ1-1 and V is TRBV7-3, with D perhaps TRBD1 (6 bases). Sequencing ends 3 residues short of the CDR3 end; the germline J gene provides the rest. Germline CDR1 is SGHTA and CDR2 is FQGTGA. The CDR3 totals 14 residues. Trimming left V 2 bases short and J 4 bases short, with 11 bases between. Full variable domain (outside the CDR3, taken from reference TRBV7-3 and TRBJ1-1): GAGVSQTPSNKVTEKGKYVELRCDPISGHTALYWYRQSLGQGPEFLIYFQGTGAADDSGLPNDRFFAVRPEGSVSTLKIQRTERGDSAVYLCASSLAPGVTEAFFGQGTRLTVV.

The CDR3 sequence is CASSQELLNYEQYF. The sequenced CDR3 bases are TGTGCCAGCAGCCAAGAACTCCTTAACTACGAG. V usage is TRBV7-2 and J usage is TRBJ2-7, with D unclear. The read terminates 3 residues ahead of where the CDR3 ends, so the germline J gene completes it. CDR1 SGHTA and CDR2 FQGNSA come from the germline V gene. V was trimmed by 5 bases and J by 3 bases, leaving 14 bases between them. The CDR3 is 14 amino acids.

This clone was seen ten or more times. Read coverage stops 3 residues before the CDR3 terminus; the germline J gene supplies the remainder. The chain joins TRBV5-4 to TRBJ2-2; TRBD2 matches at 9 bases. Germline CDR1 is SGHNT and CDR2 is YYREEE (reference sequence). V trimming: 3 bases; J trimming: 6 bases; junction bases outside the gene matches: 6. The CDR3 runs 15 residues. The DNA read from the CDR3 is TGTGCCAGCAGCTCGTCCGGGACTAGCTCCGGGGAG. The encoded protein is CASSSSGTSSGE. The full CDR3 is CASSSSGTSSGELFF.

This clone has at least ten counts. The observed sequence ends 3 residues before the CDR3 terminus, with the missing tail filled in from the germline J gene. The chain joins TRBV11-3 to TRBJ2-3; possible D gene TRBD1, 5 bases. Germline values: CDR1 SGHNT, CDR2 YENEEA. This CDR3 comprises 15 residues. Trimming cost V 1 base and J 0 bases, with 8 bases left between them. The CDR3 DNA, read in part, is TGTGCCAGCAGCTTAGGGACAACTAGCACAGATACG. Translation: CASSLGTTSTDT. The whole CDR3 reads CASSLGTTSTDTQYF.

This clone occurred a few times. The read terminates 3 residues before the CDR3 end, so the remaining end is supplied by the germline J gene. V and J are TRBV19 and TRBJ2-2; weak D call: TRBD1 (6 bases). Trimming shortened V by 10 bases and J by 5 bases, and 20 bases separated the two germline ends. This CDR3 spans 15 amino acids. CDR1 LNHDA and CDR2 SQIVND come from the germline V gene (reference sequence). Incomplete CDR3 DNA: TGTGCCACGTCGGGTAGGGGGATAGGTACCGGGGAG. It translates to CATSGRGIGTGE. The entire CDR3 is CATSGRGIGTGELFF.

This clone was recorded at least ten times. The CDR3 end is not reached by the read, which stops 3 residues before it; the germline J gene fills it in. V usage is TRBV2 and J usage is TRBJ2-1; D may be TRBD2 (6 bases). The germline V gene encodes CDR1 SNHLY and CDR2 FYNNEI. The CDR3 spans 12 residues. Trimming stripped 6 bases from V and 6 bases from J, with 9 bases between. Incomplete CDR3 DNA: TGTGCCAGCAGGGGACTGATCAATGAG. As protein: CASRGLINE. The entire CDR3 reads CASRGLINEQFF.

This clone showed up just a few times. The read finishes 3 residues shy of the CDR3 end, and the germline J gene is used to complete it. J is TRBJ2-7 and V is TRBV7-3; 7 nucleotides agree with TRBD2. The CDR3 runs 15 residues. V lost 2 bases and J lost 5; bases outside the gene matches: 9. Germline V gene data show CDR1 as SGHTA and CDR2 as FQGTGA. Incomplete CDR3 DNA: TGTGCCAGCAGCTTAGAATGGCGGGAGACCCACGAG. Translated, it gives CASSLEWRETHE. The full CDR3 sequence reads CASSLEWRETHEQYF.

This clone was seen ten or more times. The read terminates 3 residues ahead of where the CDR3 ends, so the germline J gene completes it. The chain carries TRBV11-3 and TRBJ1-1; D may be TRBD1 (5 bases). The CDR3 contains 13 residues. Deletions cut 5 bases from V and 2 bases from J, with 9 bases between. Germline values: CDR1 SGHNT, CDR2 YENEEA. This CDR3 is CASSRGYNTEAFF. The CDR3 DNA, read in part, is TGTGCCAGCAGCAGGGGCTATAACACTGAA.